Following are 23 T cell receptor beta chains from one sample sequenced in a study of T cell therapy after organ transplantation. Some clones are missing from TCRdb's copy, which holds only in-frame ones; the method was immunoSEQ multiplex PCR. Of about 17,000 clones in the sample, 65% to 90% were seen once. The time point: 20-29 weeks after completion of therapy. Their antigen targets remain unknown. Material: CD8+ T cells from blood, obtained after autologous CMV-specific T cell therapy. The receptor set was obtained from a human patient who had received a solid organ transplant and had CMV disease. The graft donor may be the source of some T cells.

Only one count was recorded for this clone. The chain has TRBV30 and TRBJ1-1; D might be TRBD1 (5 bases). The V end was cut by 5 bases, the J end by 5 bases, with 9 bases between. This CDR3 is built from 11 residues. The germline V gene encodes CDR1 GTSNPN and CDR2 SVGIG (reference sequence). The CDR3 here is CAWGWGTEAFF. The CDR3 DNA reads as TGTGCCTGGGGGTGGGGGACTGAAGCTTTCTTT.

J is TRBJ1-2 and V is TRBV7-2, with D unresolved. This CDR3 comprises 11 residues. Germline V gene lookup returns CDR1 SGHTA and CDR2 FQGNSA. Trimming cost V 2 bases and J 8 bases, with 6 bases left between them. CDR3 in amino acids: CASSLRGGYTF. In nucleotides, the CDR3 is TGTGCCAGCAGCTTACGAGGGGGCTACACCTTC.

This rearrangement joins TRBV20-1 to TRBJ1-2; D possibly corresponds to TRBD1 (6 bases). Germline V gene lookup returns CDR1 DFQATT and CDR2 SNEGSKA (reference sequence). V was pared by 4 bases and J by 8 bases, with 8 bases between. The CDR3 consists of 10 residues. CDR3 coding DNA: TGCAGTGCTACAGGGGACGGCTACACCTTC. It yields the protein CSATGDGYTF.

The chain has TRBV7-3 and TRBJ1-5; D remains ambiguous. V lost 1 base to trimming and J lost 7 bases, with 8 bases between them. Germline V gives CDR1 SGHTA, CDR2 FQGTGA. This CDR3 is built from 13 residues. In DNA form, the CDR3 reads TGTGCCAGCAGCTTAAACGCGGGACAGCCCCAGCATTTT. Translating gives CASSLNAGQPQHF.

This clone was found a few times. The chain recombines TRBV2 with TRBJ2-7; 11 bases fit TRBD1. V was clipped by 2 bases and J by 5 bases; unmatched bases: 8. CDR1 SNHLY and CDR2 FYNNEI come from the germline V gene. The length of the CDR3 is 16 residues. The CDR3, as DNA: TGTGCCAGCAGTGAACTCCGGACAGGGGGCTTCGACGAGCAGTACTTC. This sequence encodes CASSELRTGGFDEQYF. The full variable domain, its missing parts supplied by reference TRBV2 and TRBJ2-7, is EPEVTQTPSHQVTQMGQEVILRCVPISNHLYFYWYRQILGQKVEFLVSFYNNEISEKSEIFDDQFSVERPDGSNFTLKIRSTKLEDSAMYFCASSELRTGGFDEQYFGPGTRLTVT.

The chain couples TRBV21-1 to TRBJ1-4; the table gives TRBD1 as D, unverified against the DNA. TRBV21-1 is annotated as a pseudogene. The CDR3 has 16 residues. The CDR3 DNA sequence: TGTGCCAGCAGCAAAGCGCAGGGGGCAACTAATGAAAAACTGTTTTTT. It encodes CASSKAQGATNEKLFF.

The chain employs TRBV19 and TRBJ1-4; 7 positions match TRBD1. The V and J ends lost 5 bases and 6 bases, in that order; junction bases with no gene match: 6. The CDR3 contains 14 residues. Germline CDR1 LNHDA, CDR2 SQIVND (reference sequence). The CDR3 sequence is CASSRGGEDEKLFF. DNA of the CDR3: TGTGCCAGTAGTCGAGGGGGCGAGGATGAAAAACTGTTTTTT.

The chain recombines TRBV6-4 with TRBJ2-3, with TRBD2 identical over 7 bases. From germline, CDR1 is MRHNA and CDR2 SNTAGT. After removal of 5 bases from V and 3 bases from J, the junction contained 5 bases not matched to a gene. This CDR3 contains 14 residues. The CDR3 protein is CASSQTSVTDTQYF. CDR3 bases: TGTGCCAGCAGTCAAACTAGCGTTACAGATACGCAGTATTTT.

The chain recombines TRBV2 with TRBJ1-1; possibly TRBD1 for D (6 bases). This CDR3 is 11 amino acids long. Looked up from germline, CDR1 is SNHLY and CDR2 is FYNNEI. With 8 bases removed from V and 6 bases from J, the gap between germline ends came to 10 bases. Written as DNA, the CDR3 is TGTGCCAGCGAGGGGGAATCTGAAGCTTTCTTT. It translates to CASEGESEAFF.

V is TRBV7-2 and J is TRBJ1-1; 8 positions agree with TRBD1. Germline lookup yields CDR1 SGHTA and CDR2 FQGNSA. The CDR3 has 13 amino acids. With 5 bases clipped from V and 6 bases from J, the junction kept 5 bases outside the gene matches. CDR3 sequence reads: CASSPTGGPEAFF. As DNA, the CDR3 is TGTGCCAGCAGCCCTACAGGGGGGCCTGAAGCTTTCTTT.

The CDR3 sequence: CASSLTGSGYGYTF. DNA of the CDR3: TGTGCCAGCAGCTTGACAGGGAGCGGCTATGGCTACACCTTC. V gene TRBV7-8 combines with J gene TRBJ1-2; TRBD1 matches 7 bases. The CDR3 runs 14 residues. Germline CDR1 and CDR2: SGHVS and FQNEAQ. V lost 3 bases to trimming and J lost 4 bases; unmatched junction nucleotides: 5.

The rearrangement uses TRBV10-1 and TRBJ2-7, with unresolved D. CDR1 is WNHNN and CDR2 is SYGVQD in the germline V gene (reference sequence). Between the trimmed V and J ends, which lost 2 bases and 0 bases, there was a span of 8 bases. The CDR3 is 14 amino acids. The CDR3 DNA reads TGCGCCAGCAGTGAGGCCCGTAGCTCCTACGAGCAGTACTTC. Amino acid sequence: CASSEARSSYEQYF.

Here the CDR3 reads CASSVGVRGQATGELFF. In DNA, the CDR3 is TGTGCCAGCAGCGTAGGGGTCAGGGGACAGGCGACCGGGGAGCTGTTTTTT. This chain connects TRBV9 to TRBJ2-2; 8 nucleotides align to TRBD1. The CDR3 is 17 amino acids. From germline, CDR1 is SGDLS and CDR2 YYNGEE. The J segment lost 5 bases and the V segment lost 0 bases, leaving 9 bases of the junction unmatched.

The chain uses TRBV4-3 and TRBJ1-2; 7 bases are shared with TRBD1. Germline loops: CDR1 LGHNA, CDR2 YSLEER. J was trimmed by 0 bases and V by 0 bases; bases with no gene match: 1. This CDR3 is built from 15 residues. CDR3 DNA: TGCGCCAGCAGCCAAGAGACAGGGTCTAACTATGGCTACACCTTC. Translation gives CASSQETGSNYGYTF.

The table lists this clone with a few counts. In DNA, the CDR3 is TGTGCCAGCAGTTACGTACTTCAGGGGGCCGGGGAGCTGTTTTTT. Protein sequence: CASSYVLQGAGELFF. The chain recombines TRBV6-6 with TRBJ2-2, with 7 nucleotides matching TRBD1. The CDR3 loop spans 15 amino acids. V lost 2 bases, J lost 6 bases, and 6 bases stayed unmatched. Germline V gives CDR1 MNHNY, CDR2 SVGAGI (reference sequence).

V is TRBV27 and J is TRBJ2-1; 9 positions match TRBD2. V gave up 9 bases and J gave up 5 bases; unmatched junction bases: 2. Germline V gene sequence: CDR1 MNHEY, CDR2 SMNVEV (reference sequence). The CDR3 consists of 12 residues. The CDR3 nucleotides read TGTGCCAGTCGACTAGCGGACAATGAGCAGTTCTTC. It translates to CASRLADNEQFF.

The CDR3 sequence is CASSHQGGELFF. The CDR3 DNA reads TGCGCCAGCAGCCACCAAGGGGGGGAGCTGTTTTTT. The V and J genes are TRBV4-3 and TRBJ2-2; D remains ambiguous. This CDR3 region has 12 residues. Trimming pared 3 bases from V and 8 bases from J, leaving 7 bases between. Germline CDR1 is LGHNA and CDR2 is YSLEER.

In its sample, this clone was seen once. The gene calls are TRBV6-6 and TRBJ1-5; D is perhaps TRBD1 (6 bases). Trimming removed 8 bases from V and 5 bases from J, with 16 bases in between. Germline lookup yields CDR1 MNHNY and CDR2 SVGAGI (reference sequence). The CDR3 runs 14 residues. In DNA form, the CDR3 reads TGTGCCAGCCGAACAGGGAGCTTCGATCAGCCCCAGCATTTT. It translates to CASRTGSFDQPQHF.

This chain uses TRBV5-1 with TRBJ2-7; D gene uncertain. V lost 0 bases to trimming and J lost 3 bases, with 7 bases between them. This CDR3 region has 13 residues. Germline-derived CDR1 and CDR2 are SGHRS and YFSETQ. The CDR3 DNA follows: TGCGCCAGCAGCTTGGGGGGTTTCTACGAGCAGTACTTC. Translation: CASSLGGFYEQYF.

The gene calls are TRBV10-3 and TRBJ1-1; tentative D call: TRBD1 (5 bases). Germline CDR1 and CDR2: ENHRY and SYGVKD. The CDR3 extends over 14 amino acids. Between the trimmed V and J ends, which lost 1 base and 4 bases, there was a span of 10 bases. The DNA of the CDR3 is TGTGCCATCAGTGAGTGGAGGGGTCTCACTGAAGCTTTCTTT. This translates into CAISEWRGLTEAFF.

This chain links TRBV27 with TRBJ1-1; D is unresolved. V lost 0 bases and J lost 2, with 7 bases in between. The CDR3 runs to 14 residues. Looked up from germline, CDR1 is MNHEY and CDR2 is SMNVEV (reference sequence). DNA for the CDR3: TGTGCCAGCAGTTTATCGGGAACAAACACTGAAGCTTTCTTT. Translating it yields CASSLSGTNTEAFF.

Remarks on this clone: Other DNA sequences from this sample encode an identical CDR3 as well. J is TRBJ1-1 and V is TRBV6-5; D is unresolved. This CDR3 spans 12 amino acids. V was pared by 3 bases and J by 5 bases, with 7 bases between. Germline V gives CDR1 MNHEY, CDR2 SVGAGI. The CDR3 region has the DNA TGTGCCAGCAGTTATGGCGGGACTGAAGCTTTCTTT. Its translation: CASSYGGTEAFF.

This rearrangement joins TRBV10-2 to TRBJ2-2, with TRBD2 matching 16 bases. The germline gives CDR1 WSHSY, CDR2 SAAADI. CDR3 length: 18 amino acids. Unmatched junction bases numbered 10, after V lost 7 bases and J lost 5 bases. The CDR3 here is CASTEGLAGGPMTGELFF. For the CDR3, the DNA is TGCGCCAGCACCGAGGGACTAGCGGGAGGGCCGATGACCGGGGAGCTGTTTTTT.